Listed here are 4 T cell receptor beta chains from one sample, sequenced in a study of T-cell reconstitution after alpha-beta-depleted transplantation in children. During its preparation, the TCRbeta library received unique molecular identifiers. TCRdb fed the PCR reads into MiXCR, producing one record per CDR3 protein. This repertoire shows a few hundred thousand distinct CDR3 sequences, 13% found once; its top ten account for roughly 4.3%. Sequencing used PBMCs, obtained from the stem cell graft. These TCRs come from a human donor who donated a stem cell graft to a child with Fanconi anemia.

About this clonotype itself: At one boundary the junction diverges from the germline segment, which might be a read error. The chain links TRBV3-1 to TRBJ2-7; 9 bases match TRBD2. The CDR3 length is 16 residues. CDR1 LGHDT and CDR2 YNNKEL come from the germline V gene (reference sequence). The CDR3 spells CASSQGTTSGSFEQYF. CDR3 bases: TGTGCCAGCAGCCAGGGGACGACTAGCGGTTCCTTCGAGCAGTACTTC.

This chain links TRBV30 with TRBJ2-7; D might be TRBD1 (6 bases). This CDR3 region has 14 residues. Trimming took off 2 bases at V and 3 bases at J, with 14 bases between the two ends. Germline CDR1 is GTSNPN and CDR2 is SVGIG (reference sequence). The CDR3 sequence: CAWSWQGLNYEQYF. The CDR3, as DNA: TGTGCCTGGAGTTGGCAGGGGCTAAACTACGAGCAGTACTTC. The whole variable domain, filled in from reference TRBV30 and TRBJ2-7, reads SQTIHQWPATLVQPVGSPLSLECTVEGTSNPNLYWYRQAAGRGLQLLFYSVGIGQISSEVPQNLSASRPQDRQFILSSKKLLLSDSGFYLCAWSWQGLNYEQYFGPGTRLTVT.

Regarding this clonotype: With a much larger clone just one base away, this may be a read error. The chain has TRBV12-3 or TRBV12-4 and TRBJ1-3; D gene uncertain. The V end lost 5 bases, the J end lost 3 bases, and 14 bases lay between the germline ends. This CDR3 is 15 amino acids long. CDR3 sequence: CASSPGPRFGNTIYF. In DNA form, the CDR3 reads TGTGCCAGCAGTCCCGGGCCAAGATTTGGAAACACCATATATTTT.

The V and J genes are TRBV5-1 and TRBJ1-2; D is unclear. The CDR3 runs 14 residues. CDR1 and CDR2 from the germline V gene are SGHRS and YFSETQ. Trimming shortened V by 4 bases and J by 8 bases, and 18 bases separated the two germline ends. The CDR3 is CASSLGRIASGYTF. CDR3 sequence (DNA): TGCGCCAGCAGCCTTGGGCGTATTGCGAGCGGCTACACCTTC.